This TCR beta chain was identified during a study of OX40 agonist ivuxolimab in advanced cancers. Study context: The treatment was a fully human IgG2 OX40 agonist, ivuxolimab. Ivuxolimab, which patients received intravenously every 2 weeks, was dosed at 0.01 to 10 mg/kg. Past anti-PD-1, anti-PD-L1 or anti-CTLA-4 therapy was accepted, and 40% to 45% had received some. Whole-study findings and limits: Individuals who were partial responders at 0.1-3.0 mg/kg had clonal expansion that ranked among the lowest.

CDR3 length: 15 residues. Per the germline V gene, CDR1 is SGHTA and CDR2 is FQGNSA. J was trimmed by 4 bases and V by 4 bases; bases with no gene match: 7. Sequencing was performed with immunoSEQ multiplex PCR; in TCRdb, only in-frame clones are kept and a portion is missing. This table holds 60,000 to 90,000 clones, roughly 81% found once. Turning to this clone: Its antigen is not identified.

This clonotype was sampled from an adult with an advanced solid tumor such as melanoma, head and neck, liver or kidney cancer. This sample comprised CD4+ or CD8+ T cells sorted from blood, obtained in a trial of the OX40 agonist ivuxolimab. This chain uses TRBV7-2 with TRBJ2-7; the match to TRBD1 covers 10 bases. The CDR3 loop reads CASSSWTGGVYEQYF. The CDR3 region has the DNA TGTGCCAGCAGCTCCTGGACAGGGGGGGTGTACGAGCAGTACTTC.